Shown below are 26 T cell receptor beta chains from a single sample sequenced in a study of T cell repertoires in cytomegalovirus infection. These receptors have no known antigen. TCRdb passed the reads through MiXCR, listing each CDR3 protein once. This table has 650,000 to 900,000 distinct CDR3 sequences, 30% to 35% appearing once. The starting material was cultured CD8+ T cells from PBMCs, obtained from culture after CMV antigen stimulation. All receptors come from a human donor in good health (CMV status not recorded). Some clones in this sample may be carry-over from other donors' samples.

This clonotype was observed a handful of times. This chain's CDR3 is CASRTGIMNTEAFF. In DNA form, the CDR3 reads TGTGCCAGCAGGACAGGGATCATGAACACTGAAGCTTTCTTT. The V and J genes are TRBV6-6 and TRBJ1-1, with TRBD1 matching over 7 bases. Germline trimming cut 6 bases from V and 0 bases from J; bases unmatched to any gene: 4. CDR3 size: 14 residues. The germline gives CDR1 MNHNY, CDR2 SVGAGI (reference sequence).

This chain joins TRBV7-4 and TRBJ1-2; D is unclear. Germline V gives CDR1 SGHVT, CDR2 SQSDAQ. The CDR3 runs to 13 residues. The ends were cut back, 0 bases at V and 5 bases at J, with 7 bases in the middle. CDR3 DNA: TGTGCCAGCAGCTTAGCCGCATTTTATGGCTACACCTTC. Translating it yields CASSLAAFYGYTF.

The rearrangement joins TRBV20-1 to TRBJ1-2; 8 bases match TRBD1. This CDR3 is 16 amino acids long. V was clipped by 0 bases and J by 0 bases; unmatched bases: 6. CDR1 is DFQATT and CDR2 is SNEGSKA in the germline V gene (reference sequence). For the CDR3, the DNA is TGCAGTGCTAGAGACCGCGGACAGGGTACTAACTATGGCTACACCTTC. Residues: CSARDRGQGTNYGYTF.

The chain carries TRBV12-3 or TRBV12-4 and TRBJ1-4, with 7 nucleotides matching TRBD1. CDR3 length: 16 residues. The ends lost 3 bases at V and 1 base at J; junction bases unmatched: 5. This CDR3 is CASSFLTGVTNEKLFF. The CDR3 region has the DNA TGTGCCAGCAGTTTCCTTACAGGGGTAACTAATGAAAAACTGTTTTTT.

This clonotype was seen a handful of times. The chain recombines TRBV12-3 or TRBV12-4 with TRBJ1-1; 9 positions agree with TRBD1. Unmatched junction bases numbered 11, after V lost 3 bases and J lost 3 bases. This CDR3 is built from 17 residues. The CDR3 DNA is TGTGCCAGCAGTTTTGGGTATTACGACAGGGGGTACACTGAAGCTTTCTTT. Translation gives CASSFGYYDRGYTEAFF.

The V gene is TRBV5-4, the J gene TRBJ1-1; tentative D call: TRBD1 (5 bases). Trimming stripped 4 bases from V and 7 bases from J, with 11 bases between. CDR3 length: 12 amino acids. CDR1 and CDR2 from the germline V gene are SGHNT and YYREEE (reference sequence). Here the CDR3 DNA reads TGTGCCAGCAGCATCGGGGGAGGTGAAGCTTTCTTT. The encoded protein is CASSIGGGEAFF.

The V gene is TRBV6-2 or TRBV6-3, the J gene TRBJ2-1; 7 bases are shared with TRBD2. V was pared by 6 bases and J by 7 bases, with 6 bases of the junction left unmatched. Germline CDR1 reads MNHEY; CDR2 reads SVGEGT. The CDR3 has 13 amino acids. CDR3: CASSPSGANEQFF. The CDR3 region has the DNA TGTGCCAGCAGCCCGAGCGGGGCTAATGAGCAGTTCTTC.

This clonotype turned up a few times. CDR3 sequence reads: CASTYRDSSSYEQYF. CDR3 nucleotides: TGCGCCAGCACTTACCGGGACTCCAGCTCCTACGAGCAGTACTTC. The chain employs TRBV4-1 and TRBJ2-7; perhaps TRBD2 as D (6 bases). The germline V and J ends were trimmed by 7 bases and 0 bases, with 16 bases remaining between them. Looked up from germline, CDR1 is MGHRA and CDR2 is YSYEKL. The CDR3 runs to 15 residues.

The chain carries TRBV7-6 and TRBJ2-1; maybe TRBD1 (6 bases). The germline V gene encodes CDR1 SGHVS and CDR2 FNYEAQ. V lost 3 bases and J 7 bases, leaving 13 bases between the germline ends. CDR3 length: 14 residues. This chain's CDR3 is CASSLVTGRNEQFF. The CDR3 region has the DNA TGTGCCAGCAGCTTGGTTACAGGGCGAAATGAGCAGTTCTTC. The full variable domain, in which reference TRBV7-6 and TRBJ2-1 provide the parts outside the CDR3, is GAGVSQSPRYKVTKRGQDVALRCDPISGHVSLYWYRQALGQGPEFLTYFNYEAQQDKSGLPNDRFSAERPEGSISTLTIQRTEQRDSAMYRCASSLVTGRNEQFFGPGTRLTVL.

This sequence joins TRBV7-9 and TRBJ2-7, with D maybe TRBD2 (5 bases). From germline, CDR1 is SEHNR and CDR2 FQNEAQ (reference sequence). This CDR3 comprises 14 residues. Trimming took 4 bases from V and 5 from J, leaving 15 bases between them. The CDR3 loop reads CASSSVGGPNEQYF. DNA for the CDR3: TGTGCCAGCAGCTCCGTAGGAGGCCCCAACGAGCAGTACTTC. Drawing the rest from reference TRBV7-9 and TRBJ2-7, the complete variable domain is DTGVSQNPRHKITKRGQNVTFRCDPISEHNRLYWYRQTLGQGPEFLTYFQNEAQLEKSRLLSDRFSAERPKGSFSTLEIQRTEQGDSAMYLCASSSVGGPNEQYFGPGTRLTVT.

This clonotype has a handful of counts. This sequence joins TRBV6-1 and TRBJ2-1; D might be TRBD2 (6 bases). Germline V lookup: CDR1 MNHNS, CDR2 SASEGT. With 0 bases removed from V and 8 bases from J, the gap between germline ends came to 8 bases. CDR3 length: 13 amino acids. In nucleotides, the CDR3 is TGTGCCAGCAGTGAAGCGGAGGGCTATGAGCAGTTCTTC. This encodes CASSEAEGYEQFF.

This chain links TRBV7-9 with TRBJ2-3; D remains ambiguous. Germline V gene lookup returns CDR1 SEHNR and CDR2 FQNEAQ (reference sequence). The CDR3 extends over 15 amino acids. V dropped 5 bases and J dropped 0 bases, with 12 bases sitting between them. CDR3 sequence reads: CASSPLTGSTDTQYF. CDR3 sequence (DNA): TGTGCCAGCAGCCCACTAACGGGTAGCACAGATACGCAGTATTTT.

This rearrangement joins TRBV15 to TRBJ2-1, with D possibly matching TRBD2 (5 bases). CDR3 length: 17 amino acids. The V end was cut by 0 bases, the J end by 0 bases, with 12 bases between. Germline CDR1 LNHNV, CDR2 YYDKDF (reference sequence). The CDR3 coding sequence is TGTGCCACCAGCAGAGATCGAAGGAGGAGCTCCTACAATGAGCAGTTCTTC. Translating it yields CATSRDRRRSSYNEQFF.

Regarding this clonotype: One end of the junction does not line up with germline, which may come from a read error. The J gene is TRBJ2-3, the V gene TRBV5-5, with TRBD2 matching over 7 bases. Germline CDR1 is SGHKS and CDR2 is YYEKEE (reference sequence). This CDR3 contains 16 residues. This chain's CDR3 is CTSSLSPSGRTDTQYF. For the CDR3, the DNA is TGTACCAGCAGCTTGTCTCCTAGCGGTCGCACAGATACGCAGTATTTT.

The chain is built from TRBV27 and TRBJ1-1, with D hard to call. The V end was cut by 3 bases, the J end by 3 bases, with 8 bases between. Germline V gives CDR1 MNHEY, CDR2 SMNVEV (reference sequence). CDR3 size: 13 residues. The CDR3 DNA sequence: TGTGCCAGCAGTTTGGACTGGTACACTGAAGCTTTCTTT. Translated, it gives CASSLDWYTEAFF.

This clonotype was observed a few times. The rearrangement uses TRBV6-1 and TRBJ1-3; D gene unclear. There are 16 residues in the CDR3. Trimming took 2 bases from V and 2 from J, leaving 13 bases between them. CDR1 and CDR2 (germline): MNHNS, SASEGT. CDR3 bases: TGTGCCAGCAGTGAATGGTCAGTTCCGCCTGGAAACACCATATATTTT. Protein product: CASSEWSVPPGNTIYF.

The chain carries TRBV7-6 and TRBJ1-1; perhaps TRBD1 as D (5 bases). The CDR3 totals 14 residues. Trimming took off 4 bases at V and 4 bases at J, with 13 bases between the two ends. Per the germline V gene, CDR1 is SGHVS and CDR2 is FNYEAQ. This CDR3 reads CASSSGPGGTEAFF. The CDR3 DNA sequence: TGTGCCAGCAGCTCGGGGCCTGGGGGCACTGAAGCTTTCTTT.

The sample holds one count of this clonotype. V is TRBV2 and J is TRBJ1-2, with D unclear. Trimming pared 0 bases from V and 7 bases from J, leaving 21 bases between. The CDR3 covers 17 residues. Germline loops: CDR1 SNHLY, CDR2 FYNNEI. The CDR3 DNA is TGTGCCAGCAGTGAAGCGCTTCGGGCGAAACAGCTCTGTGGCTACACCTTC. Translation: CASSEALRAKQLCGYTF. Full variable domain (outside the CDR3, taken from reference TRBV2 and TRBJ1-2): EPEVTQTPSHQVTQMGQEVILRCVPISNHLYFYWYRQILGQKVEFLVSFYNNEISEKSEIFDDQFSVERPDGSNFTLKIRSTKLEDSAMYFCASSEALRAKQLCGYTFGSGTRLTVV.

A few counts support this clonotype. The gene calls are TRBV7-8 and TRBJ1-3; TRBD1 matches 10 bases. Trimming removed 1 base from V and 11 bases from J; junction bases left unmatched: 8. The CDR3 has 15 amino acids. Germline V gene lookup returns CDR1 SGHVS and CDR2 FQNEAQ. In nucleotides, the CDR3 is TGTGCCAGCAGCTTAGTCGGACAGGGGGGGTCGTCCATATATTTT. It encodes CASSLVGQGGSSIYF.

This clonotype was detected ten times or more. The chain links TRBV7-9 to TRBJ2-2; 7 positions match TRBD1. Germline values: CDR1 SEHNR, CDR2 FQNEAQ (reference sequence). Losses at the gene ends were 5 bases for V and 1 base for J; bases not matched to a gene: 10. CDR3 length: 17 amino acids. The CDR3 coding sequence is TGTGCCAGCAGCGGAAAGGATAGGGACAGGAACACCGGGGAGCTGTTTTTT. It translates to CASSGKDRDRNTGELFF.

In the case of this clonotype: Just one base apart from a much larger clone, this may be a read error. The CDR3 nucleotides are TGTGCCAGCAGCCCCAACTCAAGACTAGCAGTTACGCAGTATTTT. This codes for CASSPNSRLAVTQYF. The genes are TRBV7-2 and TRBJ2-3; 7 bases map to TRBD2. V was clipped by 5 bases and J by 8 bases; unmatched bases: 13. Germline loops: CDR1 SGHTA, CDR2 FQGNSA. CDR3 size: 15 residues.

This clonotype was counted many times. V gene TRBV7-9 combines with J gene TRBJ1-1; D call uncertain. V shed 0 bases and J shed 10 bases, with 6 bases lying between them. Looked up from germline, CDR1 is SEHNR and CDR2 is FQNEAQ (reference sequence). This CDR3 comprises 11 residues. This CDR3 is CASSLAKGAFF. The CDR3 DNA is TGTGCCAGCAGCTTAGCTAAGGGAGCTTTCTTT.

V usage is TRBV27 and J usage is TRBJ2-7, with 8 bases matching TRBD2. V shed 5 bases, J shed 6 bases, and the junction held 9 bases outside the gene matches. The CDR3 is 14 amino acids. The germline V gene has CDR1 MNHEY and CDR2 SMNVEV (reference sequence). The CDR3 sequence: CASSHGLAGGEQYF. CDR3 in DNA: TGTGCCAGCAGTCACGGACTAGCCGGTGGCGAGCAGTACTTC.

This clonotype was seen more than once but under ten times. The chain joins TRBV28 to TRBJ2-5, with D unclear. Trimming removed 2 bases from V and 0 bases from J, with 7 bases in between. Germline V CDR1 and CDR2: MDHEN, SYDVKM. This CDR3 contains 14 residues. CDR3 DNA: TGTGCCAGCAGTTTAAGGGTTTACCAAGAGACCCAGTACTTC. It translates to CASSLRVYQETQYF.

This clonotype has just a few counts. CDR3 coding DNA: TGTGCCAGCAGTTATTCAGGAGCTACTGAAGCTTTCTTT. As protein: CASSYSGATEAFF. The chain carries TRBV6-6 and TRBJ1-1; D is uncertain. Trimming left V 3 bases short and J 5 bases short, with 10 bases between. The CDR3 length is 13 residues. Germline values: CDR1 MNHNY, CDR2 SVGAGI (reference sequence).

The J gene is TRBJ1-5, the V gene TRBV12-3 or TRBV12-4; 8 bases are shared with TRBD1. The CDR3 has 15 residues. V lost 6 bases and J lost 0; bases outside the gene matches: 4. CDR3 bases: TGTGCCAGCAGAGGACAGGGCCATAGCAATCAGCCCCAGCATTTT. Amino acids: CASRGQGHSNQPQHF.